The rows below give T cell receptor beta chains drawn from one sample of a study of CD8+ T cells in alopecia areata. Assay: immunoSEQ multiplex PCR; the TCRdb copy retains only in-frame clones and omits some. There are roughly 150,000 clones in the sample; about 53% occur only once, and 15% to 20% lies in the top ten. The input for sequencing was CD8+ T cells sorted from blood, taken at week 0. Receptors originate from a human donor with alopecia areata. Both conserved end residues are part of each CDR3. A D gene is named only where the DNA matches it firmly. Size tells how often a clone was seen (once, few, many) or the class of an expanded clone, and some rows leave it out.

DNA: TGCGCCAGCAGCCAAGATCTGAGGGTGGGTTCACCCCTCCACTTT
CDR3: CASSQDLRVGSPLHF
V: TRBV4-3
D: NA
size: few
J: TRBJ1-6

DNA: TGTGCCAGCAGCCCCTGGGGACAGGGTTACGGCTACACCTTC
CDR3: CASSPWGQGYGYTF
V: TRBV7-8
D: TRBD1
size: NA
J: TRBJ1-2

DNA: TGTGCCAGCAGCCTCTACCGGGACAGGGTGGACACCGGGGAGCTGTTTTTT
CDR3: CASSLYRDRVDTGELFF
V: TRBV4-2
D: TRBD1
size: few
J: TRBJ2-2

DNA: TGTGCCAGCAGCGACAGGGGAGGAAACACCATATATTTT
CDR3: CASSDRGGNTIYF
V: TRBV5-6
D: TRBD1
size: NA
J: TRBJ1-3

DNA: TGCGCCAGCAGCTTGTCCGGAGGGAACACTGAAGCTTTCTTT
CDR3: CASSLSGGNTEAFF
V: TRBV5-1
D: NA
size: NA
J: TRBJ1-1

DNA: TGTGCCAGCAGCGACTCGGACAGGGTGGGGCAGCCCCAGCATTTT
CDR3: CASSDSDRVGQPQHF
V: TRBV9
D: TRBD1
size: NA
J: TRBJ1-5

DNA: TGTGCCAGCAGTCTGGGGGTTGGGCAGCCAACCTACGAGCAGTACTTC
CDR3: CASSLGVGQPTYEQYF
V: TRBV14
D: NA
size: NA
J: TRBJ2-7

DNA: TGTGCCAGCACCCTAGGGGCTGGGGCCAACGTCCTGACTTTC
CDR3: CASTLGAGANVLTF
V: TRBV9
D: NA
size: NA
J: TRBJ2-6

DNA: TGTGCCAGCAGCTTAGCCGGAGTCGATCAGCCCCAGCATTTT
CDR3: CASSLAGVDQPQHF
V: TRBV13
D: NA
size: NA
J: TRBJ1-5

DNA: TGTGCCAGCAGCTTTACTCTCGATAACTATGGCTACACCTTC
CDR3: CASSFTLDNYGYTF
V: TRBV13
D: NA
size: NA
J: TRBJ1-2

DNA: TGTGCCAGCAGCCCAGACAACTCCTACGAGCAGTACTTC
CDR3: CASSPDNSYEQYF
V: TRBV7-9
D: NA
size: few
J: TRBJ2-7

DNA: TGTGCCACCCAAGGTCCGTCCTACGAGCAGTACTTC
CDR3: CATQGPSYEQYF
V: TRBV10-3
D: NA
size: NA
J: TRBJ2-7

DNA: TGTGCCAGCAGCTTATCAGGGGGCAGTCAACAGCCCCAGCATTTT
CDR3: CASSLSGGSQQPQHF
V: TRBV7-8
D: TRBD1
size: NA
J: TRBJ1-5

DNA: TGTGCCATCAGTGTACAGGGACTAGGCTCGGGTACAGCGGGCTCAACTAATGAAAAACTGTTTTTT
CDR3: CAISVQGLGSGTAGSTNEKLFF
V: TRBV10-3
D: NA
size: NA
J: TRBJ1-4

DNA: TGTGCCAGCAGTGATGGAGAGCGCGGAGATTCACCCCTCCACTTT
CDR3: CASSDGERGDSPLHF
V: TRBV2
D: NA
size: few
J: TRBJ1-6

DNA: TGCAGCGTTCCCGGACAGGGGGCAGGCTACACCTTC
CDR3: CSVPGQGAGYTF
V: TRBV29-1
D: TRBD1
size: NA
J: TRBJ1-2

DNA: TGCAGCGCCTGGGGGAGGCTATACAATGAGCAGTTCTTC
CDR3: CSAWGRLYNEQFF
V: TRBV29-1
D: NA
size: NA
J: TRBJ2-1

DNA: TGTGCCAGCAGCGCCCTTTCACTAGACAATGAGCAGTTCTTC
CDR3: CASSALSLDNEQFF
V: TRBV9
D: NA
size: NA
J: TRBJ2-1

DNA: TGTGCCAGTAGTATGGGGGGGCCGTACAATGAGCAGTTCTTC
CDR3: CASSMGGPYNEQFF
V: TRBV19
D: NA
size: NA
J: TRBJ2-1

DNA: TGTGCCAGCAGCTCTACTTACACAGATACGCAGTATTTT
CDR3: CASSSTYTDTQYF
V: TRBV5-4
D: NA
size: NA
J: TRBJ2-3

DNA: TGCAGCGTTCGAATCGGATCACGGGGGTTCTTC
CDR3: CSVRIGSRGFF
V: TRBV29-1
D: NA
size: few
J: TRBJ2-1

DNA: TGTGCCAGCAGTTTCAGCGGGGGAAAAAATGAGCAGTTCTTC
CDR3: CASSFSGGKNEQFF
V: TRBV7-9
D: TRBD2
size: NA
J: TRBJ2-1

DNA: TGTGCCAGCAGCTTAGTCTCCAGGGGAAACAATCAGCCCCAGCATTTT
CDR3: CASSLVSRGNNQPQHF
V: TRBV7-8
D: NA
size: few
J: TRBJ1-5

DNA: TGTGCCAGCAGACAGGGGCAGGGCACTGAAGCTTTCTTT
CDR3: CASRQGQGTEAFF
V: TRBV6-5
D: TRBD1
size: NA
J: TRBJ1-1

DNA: TGTGCCTTTACAGGGGGAAGGGAGCAGTACTTC
CDR3: CAFTGGREQYF
V: TRBV30
D: TRBD1
size: NA
J: TRBJ2-7

DNA: TGTGCCAGCAGGCAGGGATCCACTGAAGCTTTCTTT
CDR3: CASRQGSTEAFF
V: TRBV6-5
D: NA
size: NA
J: TRBJ1-1

DNA: TGCGCCAGCAGCCAAAAGGACAGGGCCAACACAGATACGCAGTATTTT
CDR3: CASSQKDRANTDTQYF
V: TRBV4-3
D: TRBD1
size: NA
J: TRBJ2-3

DNA: TGTGCCTGGAGTGAAGCTTCTGAAGCTTTCTTT
CDR3: CAWSEASEAFF
V: TRBV30
D: NA
size: NA
J: TRBJ1-1

DNA: TGTGCCAGCAGCTTCGCAAACGACCAATCCTATGGCTACACCTTC
CDR3: CASSFANDQSYGYTF
V: TRBV13
D: NA
size: NA
J: TRBJ1-2

DNA: TGTGCCAGCTTCCGGGCAGGCCACACTGAAGCTTTCTTT
CDR3: CASFRAGHTEAFF
V: TRBV7-9
D: NA
size: NA
J: TRBJ1-1

DNA: TGTGCCAGCAGTCAAGAGGCTGAGCAGTTCTTC
CDR3: CASSQEAEQFF
V: TRBV25-1
D: NA
size: few
J: TRBJ2-1

DNA: TGTGCCAGCAGTTCAGGGACGAGAGATACGCAGTATTTT
CDR3: CASSSGTRDTQYF
V: TRBV6-5
D: NA
size: NA
J: TRBJ2-3

DNA: TGCGCCAGCAGCCAAGATCGACAGGGCCCCGGGCCAAAACTGTTTTTT
CDR3: CASSQDRQGPGPKLFF
V: TRBV4-3
D: TRBD1
size: few
J: TRBJ1-4

DNA: TGCAGCGTTGATATGGGACAGGGTATCTACAATGAGCAGTTCTTC
CDR3: CSVDMGQGIYNEQFF
V: TRBV29-1
D: TRBD1
size: NA
J: TRBJ2-1

DNA: TGTGCCAGCAGCTTAGATTGGAGGGATGAGCAGTTCTTC
CDR3: CASSLDWRDEQFF
V: TRBV11-2
D: NA
size: NA
J: TRBJ2-1

DNA: TGTGCCATCAGTTCCGGGACAGGGAGCTCCTACGAGCAGTACTTC
CDR3: CAISSGTGSSYEQYF
V: TRBV10-3
D: TRBD1
size: NA
J: TRBJ2-7

DNA: TGTGCCAGCAGCTTGCGGGACTCCTACAATGAGCAGTTCTTC
CDR3: CASSLRDSYNEQFF
V: TRBV5-6
D: NA
size: NA
J: TRBJ2-1

DNA: TGCAGCGTTGAAAGTGCCGGGGAGCTGTTTTTT
CDR3: CSVESAGELFF
V: TRBV29-1
D: NA
size: few
J: TRBJ2-2

DNA: TGTGCCAGCAGACATTCGGGAGGGACAGAGTTCTTC
CDR3: CASRHSGGTEFF
V: TRBV5-6
D: NA
size: NA
J: TRBJ2-7

DNA: TGCAGCGCGAATGCCCCGGGACAGACCCTGGGAAACATTCAGTACTTC
CDR3: CSANAPGQTLGNIQYF
V: TRBV29-1
D: TRBD1
size: few
J: TRBJ2-4

DNA: TGTGCCTGGAGTGTACCCGGGTTCGAGCAGTACTTC
CDR3: CAWSVPGFEQYF
V: TRBV30
D: NA
size: NA
J: TRBJ2-7

DNA: TGTGCCTGGAGTGGCCCGGACACTTATGAAGCTTTCTTT
CDR3: CAWSGPDTYEAFF
V: TRBV30
D: NA
size: NA
J: TRBJ1-1

DNA: TGCGCCAGCAGCCAAGATTTTTCTCCACATAAGAACACTGAAGCTTTCTTT
CDR3: CASSQDFSPHKNTEAFF
V: TRBV4-3
D: NA
size: NA
J: TRBJ1-1

DNA: TGCAGCGTTGACGGGCCAGGGGCAGGCTCGACCTACGAGCAGTACTTC
CDR3: CSVDGPGAGSTYEQYF
V: TRBV29-1
D: NA
size: NA
J: TRBJ2-7

DNA: TGTGCCAGCAGCCCCCAAGGGGGGACAGGGAATGGCTACACCTTC
CDR3: CASSPQGGTGNGYTF
V: TRBV9
D: TRBD1
size: NA
J: TRBJ1-2

DNA: TGTGCCAGCAGCCAAGAACTGAATTTGAACACTGAAGCTTTCTTT
CDR3: CASSQELNLNTEAFF
V: TRBV14
D: NA
size: NA
J: TRBJ1-1

DNA: TGCAGCGTCGGGACAGGGCGCTACGAGCAGTACTTC
CDR3: CSVGTGRYEQYF
V: TRBV29-1
D: TRBD1
size: NA
J: TRBJ2-7